These 24 T cell receptor beta chains came from one sample sequenced in a study of shared clonotypes between healthy human individuals. Produced via immunoSEQ multiplex PCR; TCRdb's table is partial and in-frame only. Here the sample spans 450,000 to 600,000 clones, 70% to 85% being singletons. Sequenced input: PBMCs. Receptor source: a middle-aged woman in good health. Some clones in this sample may be carry-over from other donors' samples.

The rearrangement uses TRBV7-8 and TRBJ2-1; TRBD1 agrees at 11 bases. Losses at the gene ends were 7 bases for V and 6 bases for J; bases not matched to a gene: 8. The CDR3 length is 15 residues. Germline assignment: CDR1 SGHVS and CDR2 FQNEAQ. CDR3 nucleotides: TGTGCCAGCATCCAAGGGACAGGGGGATCCAATGAGCAGTTCTTC. Protein product: CASIQGTGGSNEQFF.

The chain recombines TRBV30 with TRBJ1-2; no clear D. This CDR3 spans 10 amino acids. The V end was cut by 3 bases, the J end by 8 bases, with 7 bases between. Germline lookup yields CDR1 GTSNPN and CDR2 SVGIG (reference sequence). Written as DNA, the CDR3 is TGTGCCTGGAGGCGGAAGGGCTACACCTTC. Translation: CAWRRKGYTF.

The V gene is TRBV5-1, the J gene TRBJ2-7, with D possibly matching TRBD1 (6 bases). CDR1 is SGHRS and CDR2 is YFSETQ in the germline V gene. The V and J ends lost 3 bases and 4 bases respectively, with 11 bases between them. This CDR3 spans 13 amino acids. The CDR3 sequence is CASSSPTGYEQYF. CDR3 coding DNA: TGCGCCAGCAGCTCCCCCACAGGGTACGAGCAGTACTTC.

As to this clone: Distinct nucleotide sequences in the sample also encode this CDR3. The rearrangement joins TRBV7-9 to TRBJ2-5; D is ambiguous. This CDR3 has 11 amino acids. Trimming took 4 bases from V and 5 from J, leaving 5 bases between them. Germline loops: CDR1 SEHNR, CDR2 FQNEAQ (reference sequence). CDR3 loop: CASSSGETQYF. Here the CDR3 DNA reads TGTGCCAGCAGCTCCGGCGAGACCCAGTACTTC. Using reference TRBV7-9 and TRBJ2-5 for the parts outside the CDR3, the full variable domain is DTGVSQNPRHKITKRGQNVTFRCDPISEHNRLYWYRQTLGQGPEFLTYFQNEAQLEKSRLLSDRFSAERPKGSFSTLEIQRTEQGDSAMYLCASSSGETQYFGPGTRLLVL.

This clone has a single count. The V gene is TRBV7-3, the J gene TRBJ2-2; the match to TRBD1 covers 7 bases. Germline V gene data show CDR1 as SGHTA and CDR2 as FQGTGA. The CDR3 loop spans 15 amino acids. J gave up 6 bases and V 5 bases, and 9 bases lay outside the gene matches. CDR3 residues: CASSPLTGSAGELFF. The CDR3 DNA reads TGTGCCAGCAGCCCCCTGACAGGGTCGGCCGGGGAGCTGTTTTTT.

The chain is built from TRBV10-3 and TRBJ2-7; 10 bases line up with TRBD1. Trimming cost V 6 bases and J 5 bases; bases outside gene matches: 7. The length of the CDR3 is 14 residues. Germline V gene data show CDR1 as ENHRY and CDR2 as SYGVKD. The CDR3, as DNA: TGTGCCATCAGACCGGGACAGGGGTACGACGAGCAGTACTTC. This encodes CAIRPGQGYDEQYF.

The V gene is TRBV28, the J gene TRBJ2-5; 14 bases agree with TRBD2. This CDR3 comprises 15 residues. Trimming at V came to 5 bases and at J to 9 bases, leaving 8 bases not matched to a gene. CDR1 is MDHEN, CDR2 SYDVKM, per germline. The CDR3, as DNA: TGTGCCAGCAGTGAACCGGGACTAGCGGGAGCGGCCCAGTACTTC. This sequence encodes CASSEPGLAGAAQYF. Using reference TRBV28 and TRBJ2-5 for the parts outside the CDR3, the full variable domain is DVKVTQSSRYLVKRTGEKVFLECVQDMDHENMFWYRQDPGLGLRLIYFSYDVKMKEKGDIPEGYSVSREKKERFSLILESASTNQTSMYLCASSEPGLAGAAQYFGPGTRLLVL.

As regards this clone: The sample carries other DNA sequences with the same CDR3. This chain links TRBV18 with TRBJ2-1, with 14 bases that match TRBD2. The CDR3 covers 17 residues. With V trimmed by 1 base and J by 4 bases, 3 bases remained unmatched. Germline lookup yields CDR1 KGHSH and CDR2 LQKENI. The CDR3 region has the DNA TGTGCCAGCTCACCACGGGGGACTAGCGGGAGTTACAATGAGCAGTTCTTC. Amino acid sequence: CASSPRGTSGSYNEQFF.

The V gene is TRBV30, the J gene TRBJ1-4, with TRBD1 matching over 8 bases. V was clipped by 0 bases and J by 7 bases; unmatched bases: 7. The germline CDR1 and CDR2 sequences are GTSNPN and SVGIG (reference sequence). This CDR3 has 15 amino acids. In DNA form, the CDR3 reads TGTGCCTGGAGTGTATCAGGGGGCAGTCGTGAAAAACTGTTTTTT. Translation gives CAWSVSGGSREKLFF. The variable domain in full, completed from reference TRBV30 and TRBJ1-4, reads SQTIHQWPATLVQPVGSPLSLECTVEGTSNPNLYWYRQAAGRGLQLLFYSVGIGQISSEVPQNLSASRPQDRQFILSSKKLLLSDSGFYLCAWSVSGGSREKLFFGSGTQLSVL.

This clone occurred a few times. The same CDR3 is also encoded by other DNA sequences in this sample. The CDR3 here is CASSLRLAGGSPYNEQFF. The CDR3 DNA follows: TGTGCCAGCAGTTTACGGCTAGCGGGAGGATCTCCCTACAATGAGCAGTTCTTC. This chain joins TRBV27 and TRBJ2-1; 11 nucleotides agree with TRBD2. V shed 2 bases and J 2 bases; nucleotides not matched to a gene: 8. Germline-derived CDR1 and CDR2 are MNHEY and SMNVEV (reference sequence). The CDR3 has 18 amino acids.

This clone occurred once. The chain couples TRBV4-1 to TRBJ2-1; D possibly corresponds to TRBD2 (5 bases). Germline-derived CDR1 and CDR2 are MGHRA and YSYEKL. V dropped 0 bases and J dropped 10 bases, with 19 bases sitting between them. The CDR3 consists of 16 residues. The CDR3 bases are TGCGCCAGCAGCCAAGATCGACAATGGAGGAGTAGGGAGCAGTTCTTC. Translated: CASSQDRQWRSREQFF.

This clone has only one observation. V usage is TRBV2 and J usage is TRBJ2-2; TRBD1 matches at 8 bases. The V gene end was trimmed by 6 bases and the J gene end by 5 bases; junction bases not matched to a gene: 14. CDR3 length: 17 residues. Germline values: CDR1 SNHLY, CDR2 FYNNEI. The DNA for the CDR3 is TGTGCCAGCAGGGCCGGGACAGGAAGGGGCGGGACCGGGGAGCTGTTTTTT. The encoded protein is CASRAGTGRGGTGELFF.

This chain joins TRBV29-1 and TRBJ2-3, with 9 bases aligning to TRBD1. The CDR3 runs 14 residues. Germline CDR1 and CDR2: SQVTM and ANQGSEA. The V and J ends lost 4 bases and 6 bases, in that order; junction bases with no gene match: 8. DNA for the CDR3: TGCAGCGTTGTATGGGGACAGGGTATTGATACGCAGTATTTT. Its translation is CSVVWGQGIDTQYF.

There are a few counts of this clone. The rearrangement joins TRBV20-1 to TRBJ1-2; D gene uncertain. CDR1 is DFQATT, CDR2 SNEGSKA, per germline (reference sequence). This CDR3 has 11 amino acids. The ends were cut back, 3 bases at V and 6 bases at J, with 8 bases in the middle. CDR3 in amino acids: CSASPSNGYTF. DNA of the CDR3: TGCAGTGCTAGCCCCTCTAATGGCTACACCTTC.

This clone has just a few counts. The chain combines TRBV7-2 with TRBJ1-5, with 7 nucleotides matching TRBD1. The CDR3 runs to 15 residues. Germline V gene data show CDR1 as SGHTA and CDR2 as FQGNSA. J was trimmed by 1 base and V by 5 bases; bases with no gene match: 5. DNA of the CDR3: TGTGCCAGCAGCGGAAGGGACAGCAGCAATCAGCCCCAGCATTTT. This encodes CASSGRDSSNQPQHF.

The CDR3 nucleotides read TGCGCCAGCAGCCTTGGACTAGCGGGAGGGCGTACCGGGGAGCTGTTTTTT. Its translation: CASSLGLAGGRTGELFF. The J gene is TRBJ2-2, the V gene TRBV5-1, with 15 bases that match TRBD2. V dropped 4 bases and J dropped 5; count of bases not matched to a gene: 6. Per germline, CDR1 SGHRS and CDR2 YFSETQ. CDR3 size: 17 residues. The entire variable domain, with the rest obtained from reference TRBV5-1 and TRBJ2-2, is as follows: KAGVTQTPRYLIKTRGQQVTLSCSPISGHRSVSWYQQTPGQGLQFLFEYFSETQRNKGNFPGRFSGRQFSNSRSEMNVSTLELGDSALYLCASSLGLAGGRTGELFFGEGSRLTVL.

This chain joins TRBV9 and TRBJ1-2; D not certain. Trimming pared 0 bases from V and 1 base from J, leaving 7 bases between. CDR1 and CDR2 from the germline V gene are SGDLS and YYNGEE. The CDR3 length is 14 residues. The CDR3 loop is CASSVEASNYGYTF. In DNA, the CDR3 is TGTGCCAGCAGCGTAGAGGCCAGTAACTATGGCTACACCTTC.

The chain carries TRBV7-3 and TRBJ2-2, with a tentative D call TRBD1 (6 bases). With 3 bases removed from V and 6 bases from J, the gap between germline ends came to 8 bases. Germline CDR1 reads SGHTA; CDR2 reads FQGTGA. There are 13 residues in the CDR3. The CDR3 spells CASSFAGAGELFF. CDR3 bases: TGTGCCAGCAGCTTCGCAGGGGCCGGGGAGCTGTTTTTT.

The genes are TRBV6-5 and TRBJ1-1, with D perhaps TRBD1 (5 bases). The germline V gene encodes CDR1 MNHEY and CDR2 SVGAGI. V was clipped by 6 bases and J by 5 bases, with 10 bases between them. The CDR3 runs to 12 residues. CDR3 region: CASRQGATEAFF. CDR3 DNA sequence: TGTGCCAGCAGGCAAGGGGCTACTGAAGCTTTCTTT.

The chain links TRBV18 to TRBJ1-2; 7 bases line up with TRBD1. This CDR3 has 12 residues. Germline loops: CDR1 KGHSH, CDR2 LQKENI. With V trimmed by 5 bases and J by 8 bases, 5 bases remained unmatched. The chain's CDR3 is CASSSDRAGYTF. CDR3 nucleotide sequence: TGTGCCAGCTCAAGCGACAGGGCAGGCTACACCTTC. The entire variable domain, with the rest obtained from reference TRBV18 and TRBJ1-2, is as follows: NAGVMQNPRHLVRRRGQEARLRCSPMKGHSHVYWYRQLPEEGLKFMVYLQKENIIDESGMPKERFSAEFPKEGPSILRIQQVVRGDSAAYFCASSSDRAGYTFGSGTRLTVV.

The DNA for the CDR3 is TGCGCCAGCAGGAGGGGGGGTAGCGGGAGCTCCTACAATGAGCAGTTCTTC. Amino acids: CASRRGGSGSSYNEQFF. This rearrangement joins TRBV10-2 to TRBJ2-1; 9 nucleotides line up with TRBD2. The CDR3 runs 17 residues. V was pared by 6 bases and J by 0 bases, with 9 bases of the junction left unmatched. Germline assignment: CDR1 WSHSY and CDR2 SAAADI.

This chain uses TRBV10-3 with TRBJ1-2, with 10 positions matching TRBD1. With V trimmed by 2 bases and J by 4 bases, 10 bases remained unmatched. This CDR3 comprises 17 residues. Germline CDR1 and CDR2: ENHRY and SYGVKD. This CDR3 is CAISETGQGRRIYGYTF. CDR3 nucleotides: TGTGCCATCAGTGAGACGGGACAGGGGCGTCGAATCTATGGCTACACCTTC.

Note on this clone: One base away lies a much larger clone, so this may be a sequencing read error. The CDR3 end shows no conserved phenylalanine or tryptophan, and so a read error is likely. The rearrangement links TRBV7-2 to TRBJ2-7; 7 nucleotides match TRBD2. Unmatched junction bases numbered 5, after V lost 3 bases and J lost 3 bases. Germline CDR1 SGHTA, CDR2 FQGNSA. The length of the CDR3 is 14 residues. The CDR3 DNA reads TGTGCCAGCAGCTTGGGCGGGAGCCTCTACGAGCAGTACCTC. This encodes CASSLGGSLYEQYL.

V and J are TRBV19 and TRBJ1-1; D is ambiguous. CDR3 length: 18 amino acids. The germline gives CDR1 LNHDA, CDR2 SQIVND (reference sequence). Trimming removed 0 bases at V and 4 bases at J, with 21 bases between. The CDR3, as DNA: TGTGCCAGTAGTATAGATCCCTTTAGGCTCCGTTTATCCACTGAAGCTTTCTTT. Amino acids: CASSIDPFRLRLSTEAFF.